This paragraph reports one TCR beta chain. This record belongs to a study of CD8+ T cells in alopecia areata. After isolation, RNA underwent reverse transcription to generate cDNA as the sequencing template. The table came from immunoSEQ multiplex PCR; TCRdb's copy has only in-frame clones and leaves some out. Among roughly 250,000 clones, about 60% were seen once, and the ten largest hold 0.9% to 0.95%. Treatment defined: oral pan-JAK inhibitor, 5-10 mg twice daily. Germline-derived CDR1 and CDR2 are SGDLS and YYNGEE. The CDR3 length is 13 residues. Trimming took 0 bases from V and 8 from J, leaving 11 bases between them.

This sequence joins TRBV9 and TRBJ1-2; D call uncertain. The sample was CD4+ T cells sorted from blood, taken at week 52, from a patient treated with tofacitinib. This sequence originates from a human donor with alopecia areata. The CDR3 DNA reads as TGTGCCAGCAGCGTAGGTGAAGGTGAGGGCTACACCTTC. Translation gives CASSVGEGEGYTF.